This T cell receptor (beta chain) was recorded in a study of post-analysis software for immune sequencing data. Study findings and constraints: A few TRBV segments occurring more often in patients than controls included TRBV5-6, TRBV5-1 and TRBV20-1. Compared against controls, patients with multiple sclerosis displayed significantly lower normalized Chao1 diversity. Strong co-clustering by F measure was seen for same-batch samples.

Regarding this clonotype: Its matching antigen is unknown.

Per germline, CDR1 DFQATT and CDR2 SNEGSKA (reference sequence). The CDR3 length is 14 residues. The V end lost 1 base, the J end lost 8 bases, and 17 bases lay between the germline ends. cDNA libraries of TCR beta carried unique molecular identifiers. Yield was roughly 0.5 million cDNA molecules from roughly 0.93 to 9.6 million T cells. MiXCR, applied by TCRdb to the PCR reads, yields one record per CDR3 protein. In the table there are about 190,000 distinct CDR3 sequences, 25% to 30% of which are singletons. This chain joins TRBV20-1 and TRBJ1-2, with D perhaps matching TRBD1 (5 bases). This TCR was recovered from a girl aged 2 to 17 with multiple sclerosis. Sequenced sample: blood. Here the CDR3 reads CSARGDGFYGGYTF. CDR3 nucleotide sequence: TGCAGTGCTAGAGGGGACGGATTCTATGGGGGCTACACCTTC.